This section outlines one T cell receptor (beta chain) sequence together with its context. The antigen remains unidentified. The data belong to a study of PD-1 blockade in classical Hodgkin lymphoma. Data came from immunoSEQ multiplex PCR; TCRdb stores just in-frame clones and leaves some out. The data show 20,000 to 25,000 clones, with roughly two thirds seen just once and approximately 15% held by the top ten. After autologous stem cell transplantation all patients relapsed, and prior brentuximab vedotin exposure differed between cohorts. General observations from the study: While CD8+ TCR diversity did not rise significantly by C4D1, CD4+ TCR diversity did.

The CDR3 covers 14 residues. Germline assignment: CDR1 SGHTA and CDR2 FQGTGA. V dropped 6 bases and J dropped 0 bases, with 12 bases sitting between them. V is TRBV7-3 and J is TRBJ2-7; D may be TRBD1 (5 bases). The input for sequencing was peripheral blood mononuclear cells (PBMCs), taken at baseline. The origin of this receptor is a human donor with classical Hodgkin lymphoma. The CDR3 DNA reads as TGTGCCAGCAGTTACAGGACGGTCTCCTACGAGCAGTACTTC. Protein sequence: CASSYRTVSYEQYF.